Presented here are 6 T cell receptor beta chains from one specimen sequenced in a study of blood T cell repertoires in COVID-19. Generated by immunoSEQ multiplex PCR, the TCRdb table keeps only in-frame clones and is missing some. The top ten hold around 4.9% of the sample, which has approximately 35,000 clones, 70% to 90% seen once. The source material was peripheral blood. These receptors all stem from a woman aged 70-85 years with active COVID-19.

This rearrangement joins TRBV28 to TRBJ1-2; D not resolved. CDR1 and CDR2 (germline): MDHEN, SYDVKM. The CDR3 length is 13 residues. Trimming cost V 3 bases and J 8 bases, with 13 bases left between them. The CDR3 region has the DNA TGTGCCAGCAGTTTTGCGGGGTCTGGCGGCTACACCTTC. Amino acid sequence: CASSFAGSGGYTF.

This rearrangement joins TRBV12-3 or TRBV12-4 to TRBJ1-2, with 7 positions matching TRBD1. The length of the CDR3 is 13 residues. The V segment lost 11 bases and the J segment 6 bases; nucleotides outside the gene matches: 12. The chain's CDR3 is CALKSDRANGYTF. The CDR3 region has the DNA TGTGCCCTCAAATCCGACAGGGCGAATGGCTACACCTTC.

The chain employs TRBV28 and TRBJ2-7; possible D gene TRBD1, 6 bases. The CDR3 is 13 residues long. Germline V gene sequence: CDR1 MDHEN, CDR2 SYDVKM. V lost 5 bases to trimming and J lost 6 bases, with 14 bases between them. The CDR3 spells CASSRYREGEQYF. The CDR3 DNA is TGTGCCAGCAGTAGATACAGGGAAGGCGAGCAGTACTTC.

The V and J genes are TRBV24-1 and TRBJ2-4; TRBD2 matches at 8 bases. This CDR3 is built from 12 residues. Germline assignment: CDR1 KGHDR and CDR2 SFDVKD. V dropped 7 bases and J dropped 9; count of bases not matched to a gene: 4. Written as DNA, the CDR3 is TGTGCCACCAGCCCGGGGGGGGCCATTCAGTACTTC. It yields the protein CATSPGGAIQYF.

This rearrangement joins TRBV4-3 to TRBJ1-1; D is perhaps TRBD1 (6 bases). V shed 3 bases and J shed 5 bases, with 10 bases lying between them. The CDR3 loop spans 13 amino acids. The germline CDR1 and CDR2 sequences are LGHNA and YSLEER. This CDR3 is CASSQVTGTEAFF. The CDR3, as DNA: TGCGCCAGCAGCCAGGTAACAGGGACTGAAGCTTTCTTT.

The chain has TRBV27 and TRBJ1-5; TRBD1 matches at 10 bases. The CDR3 is 20 residues long. CDR1 and CDR2 (germline): MNHEY, SMNVEV (reference sequence). Unmatched junction bases numbered 18, after V lost 5 bases and J lost 2 bases. The CDR3 region has the DNA TGTGCCAGCAGTGTCTCCAAACCGGGACAGGGGAGATATGGCAATCAGCCCCAGCATTTT. Amino acids: CASSVSKPGQGRYGNQPQHF.